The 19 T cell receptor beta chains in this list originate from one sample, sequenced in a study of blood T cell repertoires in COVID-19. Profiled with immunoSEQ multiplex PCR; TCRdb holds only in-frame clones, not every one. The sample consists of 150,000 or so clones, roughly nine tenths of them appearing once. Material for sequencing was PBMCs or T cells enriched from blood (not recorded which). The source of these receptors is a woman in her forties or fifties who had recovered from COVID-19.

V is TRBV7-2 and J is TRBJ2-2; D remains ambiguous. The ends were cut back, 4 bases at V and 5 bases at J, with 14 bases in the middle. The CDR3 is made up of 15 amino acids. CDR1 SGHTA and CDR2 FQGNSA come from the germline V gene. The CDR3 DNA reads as TGTGCCAGCAGCTCGAACAGTGGGCTTACCGGGGAGCTGTTTTTT. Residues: CASSSNSGLTGELFF.

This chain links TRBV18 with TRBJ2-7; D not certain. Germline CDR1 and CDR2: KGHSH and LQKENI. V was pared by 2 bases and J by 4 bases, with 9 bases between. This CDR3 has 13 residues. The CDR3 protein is CASSPGNVYEQYF. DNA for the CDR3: TGTGCCAGCTCACCAGGCAACGTTTACGAGCAGTACTTC.

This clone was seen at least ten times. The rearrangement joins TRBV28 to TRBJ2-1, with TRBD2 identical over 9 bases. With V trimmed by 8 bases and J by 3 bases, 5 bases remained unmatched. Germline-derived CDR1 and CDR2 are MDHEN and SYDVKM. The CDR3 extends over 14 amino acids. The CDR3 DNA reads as TGTGCCAGCTCGACTAGCGGAAACTACAATGAGCAGTTCTTC. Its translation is CASSTSGNYNEQFF.

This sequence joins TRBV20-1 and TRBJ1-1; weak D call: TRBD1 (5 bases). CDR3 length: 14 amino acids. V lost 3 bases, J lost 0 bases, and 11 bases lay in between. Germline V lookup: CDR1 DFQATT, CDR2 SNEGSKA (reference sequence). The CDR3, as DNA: TGCAGTGCTAGTGGCACAGGCATGAACACTGAAGCTTTCTTT. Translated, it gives CSASGTGMNTEAFF.

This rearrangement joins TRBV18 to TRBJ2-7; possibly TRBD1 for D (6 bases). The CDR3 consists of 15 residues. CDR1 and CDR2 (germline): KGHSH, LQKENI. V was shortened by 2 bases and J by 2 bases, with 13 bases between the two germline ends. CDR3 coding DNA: TGTGCCAGCTCACCAACGGACAGTGAACCCTACGAGCAGTACTTC. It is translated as CASSPTDSEPYEQYF.

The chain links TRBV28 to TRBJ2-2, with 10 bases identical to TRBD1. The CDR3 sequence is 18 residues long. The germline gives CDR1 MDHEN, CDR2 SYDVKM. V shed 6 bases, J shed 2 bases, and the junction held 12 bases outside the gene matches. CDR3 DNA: TGTGCCAGCAGAAGTGACAGGGGGCCCATTCCTAACACCGGGGAGCTGTTTTTT. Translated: CASRSDRGPIPNTGELFF.

CDR3: CASSAGTRAFAQYF. In nucleotides, the CDR3 is TGCGCCAGCAGCGCCGGGACTAGGGCCTTCGCGCAGTATTTT. J is TRBJ2-3 and V is TRBV5-1; 8 bases line up with TRBD2. Germline values: CDR1 SGHRS, CDR2 YFSETQ. The CDR3 contains 14 residues. Germline trimming cut 4 bases from V and 10 bases from J; bases unmatched to any gene: 11.

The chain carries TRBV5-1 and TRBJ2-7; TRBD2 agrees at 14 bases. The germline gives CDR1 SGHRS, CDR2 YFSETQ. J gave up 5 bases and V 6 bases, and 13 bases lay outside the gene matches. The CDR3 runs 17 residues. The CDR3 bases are TGCGCCAGCAAGACCACCGGGACTAGCGGGAGAGCCAACGAGCAGTACTTC. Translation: CASKTTGTSGRANEQYF.

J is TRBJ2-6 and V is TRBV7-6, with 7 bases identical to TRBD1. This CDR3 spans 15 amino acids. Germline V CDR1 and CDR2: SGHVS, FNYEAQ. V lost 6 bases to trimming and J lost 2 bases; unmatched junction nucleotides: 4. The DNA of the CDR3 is TGTGCCAGCAGTCCCGGACAGGCTGGGGCCAACGTCCTGACTTTC. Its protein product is CASSPGQAGANVLTF. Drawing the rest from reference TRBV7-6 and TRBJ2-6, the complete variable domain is GAGVSQSPRYKVTKRGQDVALRCDPISGHVSLYWYRQALGQGPEFLTYFNYEAQQDKSGLPNDRFSAERPEGSISTLTIQRTEQRDSAMYRCASSPGQAGANVLTFGAGSRLTVL.

CDR3 DNA sequence: TGCAGCGCTAAGACAGGGTCCAATCAGCCCCAGCATTTT. Translating gives CSAKTGSNQPQHF. The genes are TRBV29-1 and TRBJ1-5; 7 bases map to TRBD1. The germline gives CDR1 SQVTM, CDR2 ANQGSEA. Unmatched junction bases numbered 6, after V lost 7 bases and J lost 3 bases. CDR3 length: 13 amino acids. The whole variable domain, filled in from reference TRBV29-1 and TRBJ1-5, reads SAVISQKPSRDICQRGTSLTIQCQVDSQVTMMFWYRQQPGQSLTLIATANQGSEATYESGFVIDKFPISRPNLTFSTLTVSNMSPEDSSIYLCSAKTGSNQPQHFGDGTRLSIL.

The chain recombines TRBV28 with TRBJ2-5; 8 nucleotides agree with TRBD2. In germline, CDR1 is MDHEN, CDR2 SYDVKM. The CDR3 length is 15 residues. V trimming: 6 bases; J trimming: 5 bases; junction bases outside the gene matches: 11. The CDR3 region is CASSLSSGGGETQYF. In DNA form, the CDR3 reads TGTGCCAGCAGCCTTTCGTCGGGAGGGGGGGAGACCCAGTACTTC.

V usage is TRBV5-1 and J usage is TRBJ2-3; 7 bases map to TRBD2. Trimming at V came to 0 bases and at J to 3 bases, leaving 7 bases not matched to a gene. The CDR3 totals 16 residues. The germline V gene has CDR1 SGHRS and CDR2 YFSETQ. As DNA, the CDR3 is TGCGCCAGCAGCTTGGGGCGGGGGTCTCTGACAGATACGCAGTATTTT. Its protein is CASSLGRGSLTDTQYF.

The CDR3 DNA sequence: TGCGCCAGCAGCCAAACGATTCTCTCACAGGGAATCCCCTACGAGCAGTACTTC. Its translation is CASSQTILSQGIPYEQYF. The chain couples TRBV4-1 to TRBJ2-7; a weak D match, TRBD1 (6 bases). The CDR3 has 18 residues. Germline V gene lookup returns CDR1 MGHRA and CDR2 YSYEKL. V was shortened by 2 bases and J by 2 bases, with 22 bases between the two germline ends.

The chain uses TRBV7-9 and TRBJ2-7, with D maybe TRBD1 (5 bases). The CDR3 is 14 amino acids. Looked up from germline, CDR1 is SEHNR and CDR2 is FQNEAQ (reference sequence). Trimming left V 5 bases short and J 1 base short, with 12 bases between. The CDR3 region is CASSQGEGSYEQYF. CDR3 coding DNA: TGTGCCAGCAGCCAAGGGGAAGGATCCTACGAGCAGTACTTC. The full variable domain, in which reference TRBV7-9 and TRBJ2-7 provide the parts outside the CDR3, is DTGVSQNPRHKITKRGQNVTFRCDPISEHNRLYWYRQTLGQGPEFLTYFQNEAQLEKSRLLSDRFSAERPKGSFSTLEIQRTEQGDSAMYLCASSQGEGSYEQYFGPGTRLTVT.

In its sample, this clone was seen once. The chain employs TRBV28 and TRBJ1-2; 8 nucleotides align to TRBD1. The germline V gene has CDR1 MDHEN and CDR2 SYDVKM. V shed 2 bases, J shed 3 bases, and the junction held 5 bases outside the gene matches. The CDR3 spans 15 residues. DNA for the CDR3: TGTGCCAGCAGTTTAAACCCGACAGGGGACTATGGCTACACCTTC. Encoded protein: CASSLNPTGDYGYTF.

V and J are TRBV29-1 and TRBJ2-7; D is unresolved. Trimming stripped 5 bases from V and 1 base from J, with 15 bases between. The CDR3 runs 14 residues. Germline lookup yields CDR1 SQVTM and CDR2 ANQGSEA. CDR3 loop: CSVLEQQNSYEQYF. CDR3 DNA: TGCAGCGTTCTGGAACAACAGAATTCCTACGAGCAGTACTTC.

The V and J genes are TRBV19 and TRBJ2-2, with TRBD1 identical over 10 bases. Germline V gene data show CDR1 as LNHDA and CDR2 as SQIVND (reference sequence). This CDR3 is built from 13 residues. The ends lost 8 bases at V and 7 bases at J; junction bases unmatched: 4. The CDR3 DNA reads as TGTGCCAGTTCGGACAGGGGGAACGGGGAGCTGTTTTTT. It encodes CASSDRGNGELFF.

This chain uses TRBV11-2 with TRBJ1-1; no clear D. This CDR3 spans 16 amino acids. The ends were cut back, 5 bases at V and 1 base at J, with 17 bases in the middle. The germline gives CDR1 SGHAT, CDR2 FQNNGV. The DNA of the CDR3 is TGTGCCAGCAGCCCGGCGGCAGTATACTCGAACACTGAAGCTTTCTTT. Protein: CASSPAAVYSNTEAFF.

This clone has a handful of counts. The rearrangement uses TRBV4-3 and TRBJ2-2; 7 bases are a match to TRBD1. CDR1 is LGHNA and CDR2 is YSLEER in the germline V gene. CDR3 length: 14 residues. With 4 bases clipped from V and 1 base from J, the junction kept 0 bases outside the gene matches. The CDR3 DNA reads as TGCGCCAGCAGCCGGACAGGGAACACCGGGGAGCTGTTTTTT. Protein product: CASSRTGNTGELFF.